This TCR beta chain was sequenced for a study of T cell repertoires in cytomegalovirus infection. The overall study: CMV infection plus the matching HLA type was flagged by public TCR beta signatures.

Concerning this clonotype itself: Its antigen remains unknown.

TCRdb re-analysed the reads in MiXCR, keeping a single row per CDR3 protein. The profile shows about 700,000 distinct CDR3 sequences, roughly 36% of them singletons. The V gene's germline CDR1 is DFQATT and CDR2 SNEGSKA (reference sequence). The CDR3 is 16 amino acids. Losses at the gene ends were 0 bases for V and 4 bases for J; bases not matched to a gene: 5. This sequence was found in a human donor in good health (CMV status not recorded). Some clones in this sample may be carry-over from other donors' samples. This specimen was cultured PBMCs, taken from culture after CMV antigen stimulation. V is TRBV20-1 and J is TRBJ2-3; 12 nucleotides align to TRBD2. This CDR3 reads CSARDRRLAGADTQYF. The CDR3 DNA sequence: TGCAGTGCTAGAGATCGAAGACTAGCGGGGGCAGATACGCAGTATTTT.